The sequence of this TCR beta chain was determined in a study of CD8+CD57+ T cells in acquired aplastic anemia. Background on the study: DNA recovered from sorted CD4+ and CD8+ cells had a mean of around 3.2 ug.

This clonotype came up many times. Its antigen is unknown. According to the study, genomic DNA was the template for TCR beta VDJ and CDR3 profiling. MiXCR, applied by TCRdb to the reads, yields one record per CDR3 protein. The sample consists of about 81,000 distinct CDR3 sequences, over 35% of them appearing once. Regarding the study as a whole: Patients and controls shared over 25 CD8+ CDR3 sequences.

The V end lost 7 bases, the J end lost 6 bases, and 22 bases lay between the germline ends. The CDR3 loop spans 15 amino acids. The sequenced sample was sorted CD4+, CD8+, or CD8+CD57+ T cells (not recorded which) from PBMCs. The receptor comes from a human donor in good health, serving as a control. The chain uses TRBV12-3 or TRBV12-4 and TRBJ2-7; unclear D gene. CDR3 region: CASTAAGHSQAEQYF. CDR3 in DNA: TGTGCCAGCACCGCGGCAGGCCACAGTCAGGCCGAGCAGTACTTC.